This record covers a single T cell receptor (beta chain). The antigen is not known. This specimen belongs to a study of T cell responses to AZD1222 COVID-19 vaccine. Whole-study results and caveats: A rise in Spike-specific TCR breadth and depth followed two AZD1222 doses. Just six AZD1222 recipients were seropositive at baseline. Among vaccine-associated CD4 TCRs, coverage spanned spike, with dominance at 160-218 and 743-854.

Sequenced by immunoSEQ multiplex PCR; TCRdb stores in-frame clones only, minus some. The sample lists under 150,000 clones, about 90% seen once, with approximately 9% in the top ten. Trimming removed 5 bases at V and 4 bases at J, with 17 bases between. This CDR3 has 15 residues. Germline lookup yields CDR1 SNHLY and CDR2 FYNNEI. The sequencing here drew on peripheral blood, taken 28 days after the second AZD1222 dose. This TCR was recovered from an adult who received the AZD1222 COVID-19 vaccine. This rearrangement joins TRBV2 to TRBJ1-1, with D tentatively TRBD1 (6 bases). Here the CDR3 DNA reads TGTGCCAGCAGTAAGGACAGCCTGGGGACCACTGAAGCTTTCTTT. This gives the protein CASSKDSLGTTEAFF.